This paragraph covers one T cell receptor beta chain sequence. Germline V lookup: CDR1 SGHTA, CDR2 FQGTGA. The germline V and J ends were trimmed by 1 base and 6 bases, with 16 bases remaining between them. CDR3 length: 15 residues. The data were obtained in a study of PD-L1 blockade in urothelial cancer. Produced via immunoSEQ multiplex PCR; TCRdb's table is partial and in-frame only. The table has tens of thousands of clones, about 90% seen once. The origin of this receptor is a man aged 55 to 69 with urothelial cancer. The sample was PBMCs, taken around atezolizumab (anti-PD-L1) treatment. The genes are TRBV7-3 and TRBJ2-7; no firm D call. The CDR3 DNA reads as TGTGCCAGCAGCTTAAACCCCACTATCATCGGCGAGCAGTACTTC. Translating it yields CASSLNPTIIGEQYF.